This T cell receptor beta chain emerged from a study of blood T cells in healthy people across ages. A second PCR of roughly 7 to 11 cycles used a sample-barcoded 5' primer and a J-beta primer mix. TCRdb re-called the 5' RACE reads through MiXCR, storing one row per CDR3 protein. The table lists around 1,000,000 distinct CDR3 sequences, approximately 25% of them singletons. Every sample yielded at least 6 million isolated PBMCs. The germline CDR1 and CDR2 sequences are MNHNY and SVGAGI (reference sequence). CDR3 size: 13 residues. The ends were cut back, 1 base at V and 5 bases at J, with 6 bases in the middle. In addition, the sample was reused for a study of T cells of mothers and their children.

The sequence was collected from a girl aged 2 to 9 in good health. The chain uses TRBV6-6 and TRBJ2-1; D remains ambiguous. The sample comprised blood. The CDR3 reads CASSYYQDNEQFF. CDR3 DNA sequence: TGTGCCAGCAGTTACTATCAGGACAATGAGCAGTTCTTC.